One sample yielded the 20 T cell receptor beta chains listed below, sequenced in a study of tumor-infiltrating lymphocytes in primary liver carcinoma. Constant-region priming of 500 ng total RNA yielded TCR beta cDNA. Three-round nested multiplex PCR performed with slightly modified ARM-PCR produced the TCR beta libraries. TRBV1-TRBV30 forward primers paired with a C-beta reverse primer were used in the first two PCR rounds, which ran roughly 10 cycles each. TCRdb re-analysed the multiplex PCR reads in MiXCR, keeping a single row per CDR3 protein. The table has roughly 80,000 distinct CDR3 sequences, approximately 69% seen once; the top ten hold less than 30%. Unsorted bulk tissue of roughly 18-32 mg yielded co-extracted RNA and DNA. The sequencing sample was made of tumor-adjacent normal liver tissue. These TCRs come from a man aged 35-49 years with primary liver carcinoma and hepatitis B virus infection.

Turning to this clonotype: The junction shows a germline mismatch at one end, possibly a read error. The CDR3 DNA reads as TGCGCCAGCATCTTGGCCGAGGGGGGATTCAGGGAAGCTTTCTTT. This gives the protein CASILAEGGFREAFF. The chain links TRBV5-1 to TRBJ1-1; D is possibly TRBD1 (6 bases). Germline CDR1 is SGHRS and CDR2 is YFSETQ. CDR3 length: 15 residues. The whole variable domain, remainder taken from reference TRBV5-1 and TRBJ1-1, is KAGVTQTPRYLIKTRGQQVTLSCSPISGHRSVSWYQQTPGQGLQFLFEYFSETQRNKGNFPGRFSGRQFSNSRSEMNVSTLELGDSALYLCASILAEGGFREAFFGQGTRLTVV.

In regard to this clonotype: A much more abundant neighbour one base away suggests this may be a read error. The chain recombines TRBV6-2 or TRBV6-3 with TRBJ1-1; possibly TRBD1 for D (5 bases). This CDR3 region has 11 residues. Germline values: CDR1 MNHEY, CDR2 SVGEGT. CDR3 nucleotide sequence: TGTGCCAGCAGTTACCCGACAGAAGCTATCTTT. This sequence encodes CASSYPTEAIF.

Concerning this clonotype itself: Compared with germline, one end of the junction differs, possibly owing to a read error. V usage is TRBV11-3 and J usage is TRBJ2-1, with D hard to call. Germline CDR1 and CDR2: SGHNT and YENEEA. The CDR3 contains 12 residues. This CDR3 is CASILNAIEQFF. DNA for the CDR3: TGTGCCAGCATCTTAAATGCCATTGAGCAGTTCTTC.

This chain connects TRBV11-2 to TRBJ2-5; D might be TRBD1 (6 bases). From germline, CDR1 is SGHAT and CDR2 FQNNGV. The CDR3 contains 15 residues. Between the trimmed V and J ends, which lost 1 base and 4 bases, there was a span of 13 bases. The CDR3 nucleotides read TGTGCCAGCAGCTTAGTGGAGGACAGTCGAGAGACCCAGTACTTC. Protein sequence: CASSLVEDSRETQYF.

Concerning this clonotype itself: One end of the junction varies from germline; a read error may be responsible. The chain combines TRBV28 with TRBJ1-6, with a possible D match to TRBD1 (6 bases). The CDR3 consists of 14 residues. CDR1 and CDR2 (germline): MDHEN, SYDVKM. The CDR3 coding sequence is TGCGCCAGCAGCCCAACAGGGCATAATTCACCCCTCCACTTT. As protein: CASSPTGHNSPLHF.

About this clonotype itself: The junction departs from germline at one end; a sequencing error may be responsible. The rearrangement joins TRBV4-2 to TRBJ1-4; no reliable D call. The germline V gene encodes CDR1 LGHNA and CDR2 YNFKEQ. The CDR3 extends over 16 amino acids. The CDR3 loop is CANSQDSQLSNEKLFF. The CDR3 DNA follows: TGTGCCAACAGCCAAGATTCTCAGCTGTCCAATGAAAAACTGTTTTTT.

Details on this clonotype: The junction departs from germline at one end; a sequencing error may be responsible. The genes are TRBV5-5 and TRBJ2-3, with D possibly matching TRBD2 (6 bases). CDR3 size: 14 residues. The germline CDR1 and CDR2 sequences are SGHKS and YYEKEE (reference sequence). In DNA, the CDR3 is TGTCCCAGCATCTTGGGGACTTACACAGATACGCAGTATTTT. Its protein product is CPSILGTYTDTQYF.

This clonotype has at least ten counts. The chain couples TRBV5-1 to TRBJ2-1; no reliable D call. The CDR3 is made up of 15 amino acids. Per germline, CDR1 SGHRS and CDR2 YFSETQ. The V end lost 0 bases, the J end lost 3 bases, and 10 bases lay between the germline ends. CDR3 bases: TGCGCCAGCAGCTTGGACGGGCCTCACTACAATGAGCAGTTCTTC. This codes for CASSLDGPHYNEQFF.

This clonotype has a count of ten or more. This rearrangement joins TRBV28 to TRBJ2-1, with D tentatively TRBD2 (6 bases). The V end was cut by 5 bases, the J end by 7 bases, with 15 bases between. The CDR3 has 14 amino acids. Looked up from germline, CDR1 is MDHEN and CDR2 is SYDVKM. CDR3 sequence reads: CASSRDTGVNEQFF. The DNA for the CDR3 is TGTGCCAGCAGTCGGGATACGGGAGTAAATGAGCAGTTCTTC.

This clonotype was detected a few times. One end of the junction fails to match germline, which may point to a read error. The chain uses TRBV4-1 and TRBJ2-7; D may be TRBD1 (6 bases). Germline assignment: CDR1 MGHRA and CDR2 YSYEKL. The CDR3 contains 15 residues. The CDR3 loop is CSSRPALEGGREQYF. The CDR3 DNA is TGCTCCAGCAGGCCCGCCCTAGAAGGGGGACGCGAGCAGTACTTC.

Note on this clonotype: The junction departs from germline at one end; a sequencing error may be responsible. The rearrangement links TRBV12-3 or TRBV12-4 to TRBJ1-6, with TRBD1 matching over 10 bases. The CDR3 runs 15 residues. Here the CDR3 reads CANSPDRGWNSPLYF. The CDR3 nucleotides are TGTGCCAACAGCCCGGACAGGGGGTGGAATTCACCCCTCTACTTT.

At least ten counts were recorded for this clonotype. The gene calls are TRBV28 and TRBJ2-1; possibly TRBD1 for D (6 bases). Germline V CDR1 and CDR2: MDHEN, SYDVKM. Trimming took off 4 bases at V and 9 bases at J, with 19 bases between the two ends. CDR3 size: 15 residues. This CDR3 is CASSSLGAGEGEQFF. The DNA of the CDR3 is TGTGCCAGCAGTTCTCTTGGGGCAGGGGAAGGTGAGCAGTTCTTC.

This clonotype is a singleton in its sample. The CDR3 spells CASSLLALANTRDLFF. CDR3 coding DNA: TGTGCCAGCAGCCTACTAGCGCTCGCGAACACCCGGGACTTGTTTTTT. The genes are TRBV12-3 or TRBV12-4 and TRBJ2-2; 7 nucleotides agree with TRBD2. The CDR3 length is 16 residues. J was trimmed by 15 bases and V by 6 bases; bases with no gene match: 22.

Of note for this clonotype: A read error may produce the germline difference seen at one junction end. The chain recombines TRBV11-2 with TRBJ1-2, with 9 positions matching TRBD1. The CDR3 runs 15 residues. The germline V gene encodes CDR1 SGHAT and CDR2 FQNNGV. The CDR3 DNA follows: TGTGTCAGCAGCCATACAGGGGGCTCCCCCCCTGGCTACACCTTC. This sequence encodes CVSSHTGGSPPGYTF.

The chain uses TRBV5-5 and TRBJ1-5; the D is unclear. V was clipped by 0 bases and J by 4 bases, with 8 bases between them. Germline CDR1 and CDR2: SGHKS and YYEKEE (reference sequence). The CDR3 length is 14 residues. The CDR3 loop reads CASSLEARNQPQHF. CDR3 coding DNA: TGTGCCAGCAGCTTGGAGGCACGGAATCAGCCCCAGCATTTT.

In this sample, this clonotype turned up a few times. A read error may explain this, as a much larger clone is one base away. V and J are TRBV29-1 and TRBJ2-1; 9 bases are a match to TRBD2. The CDR3 has 13 residues. Germline CDR1 reads SQVTM; CDR2 reads ANQGSEA. The ends lost 6 bases at V and 15 bases at J; junction bases unmatched: 15. The CDR3 nucleotides read TGCAGCGTGGCCGGGACTAGCCGCAATGAGGGGTTCTTC. Translated, it gives CSVAGTSRNEGFF.

Of note for this clonotype: The germline gene is not matched at one end of the junction; a read error may be the cause. The chain employs TRBV6-1 and TRBJ2-1; possible D gene TRBD2, 5 bases. Germline CDR1 is MNHNS and CDR2 is SASEGT. The CDR3 extends over 14 amino acids. The CDR3 here is CTSSELAGMNEQFF. DNA of the CDR3: TGTACCAGCAGTGAACTGGCGGGTATGAATGAGCAGTTCTTC.

For this clonotype: An end of the junction does not agree with germline; a read error may underlie this. This rearrangement joins TRBV6-1 to TRBJ2-7; D is possibly TRBD1 or TRBD2 (5 bases each). Germline V gene data show CDR1 as MNHNS and CDR2 as SASEGT. This CDR3 comprises 14 residues. CDR3 in amino acids: CASSELRGVGEKYF. In nucleotides, the CDR3 is TGTGCCAGCAGTGAGTTGAGAGGGGTGGGCGAGAAGTACTTC.

This clonotype was detected once. A read error may produce the germline difference seen at one junction end. V is TRBV6-5 and J is TRBJ1-4; D is perhaps TRBD1 (5 bases). This CDR3 is 14 amino acids long. CDR1 and CDR2 from the germline V gene are MNHEY and SVGAGI. The CDR3 reads CANSYNKGNEKLFF. The CDR3 DNA sequence: TGTGCCAACAGTTACAACAAGGGGAATGAAAAACTGTTTTTT.

The table lists this clonotype with many counts. The chain joins TRBV4-2 to TRBJ2-3; the D gene is possibly TRBD2 (6 bases). Trimming cost V 2 bases and J 5 bases, with 17 bases left between them. The germline V gene has CDR1 LGHNA and CDR2 YNFKEQ. This CDR3 contains 16 residues. The chain's CDR3 is CASSQRGRSFVDTQYF. DNA for the CDR3: TGTGCCAGCAGCCAACGGGGGAGGTCTTTCGTAGATACGCAGTATTTT.